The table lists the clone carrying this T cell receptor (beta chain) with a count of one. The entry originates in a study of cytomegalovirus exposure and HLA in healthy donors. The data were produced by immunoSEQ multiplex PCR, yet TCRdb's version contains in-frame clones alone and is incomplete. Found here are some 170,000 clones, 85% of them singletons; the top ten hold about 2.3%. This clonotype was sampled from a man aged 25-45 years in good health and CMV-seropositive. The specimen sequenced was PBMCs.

CDR3 nucleotides: TGTGCCAGCAGCTTAGCTTGGGCCTCAGGTACAACTAATGAAAAACTGTTTTTT. As protein: CASSLAWASGTTNEKLFF. This chain uses TRBV7-9 with TRBJ1-4; D remains ambiguous. The CDR3 length is 18 residues. Trimming removed 0 bases from V and 0 bases from J, with 14 bases in between. Germline V gene lookup returns CDR1 SEHNR and CDR2 FQNEAQ (reference sequence).